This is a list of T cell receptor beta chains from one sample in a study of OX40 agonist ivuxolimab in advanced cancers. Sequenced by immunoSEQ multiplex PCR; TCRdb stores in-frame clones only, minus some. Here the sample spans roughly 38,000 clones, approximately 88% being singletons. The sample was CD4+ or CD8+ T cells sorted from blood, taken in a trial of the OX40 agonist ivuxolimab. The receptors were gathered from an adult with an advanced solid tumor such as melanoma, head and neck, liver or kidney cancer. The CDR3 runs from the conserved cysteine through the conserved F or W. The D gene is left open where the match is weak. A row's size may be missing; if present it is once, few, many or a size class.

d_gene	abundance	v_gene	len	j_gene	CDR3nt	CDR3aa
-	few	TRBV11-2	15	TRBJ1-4	TGTGCCAGCAGCCTACTTAGGAGCGAAAATGAAAAACTGTTTTTT	CASSLLRSENEKLFF
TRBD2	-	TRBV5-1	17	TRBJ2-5	TGCGCCAGCAGCTTGACTGGGACTAGCGACCTCCAAGAGACCCAGTACTTC	CASSLTGTSDLQETQYF
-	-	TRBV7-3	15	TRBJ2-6	TGTGCCAGCAGCGGAGCCGTCTCTGGGGCCAACGTCCTGACTTTC	CASSGAVSGANVLTF
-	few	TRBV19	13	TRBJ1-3	TGTGCCAGTGGGATCAGGCCTGGAAACACCATATATTTT	CASGIRPGNTIYF
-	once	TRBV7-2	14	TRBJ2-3	TGTGCCCTTGGTAGGGCCGGACTTGGAGATACGCAGTATTTT	CALGRAGLGDTQYF
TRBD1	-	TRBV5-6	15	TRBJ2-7	TGTGCCAGCACCGGCCAGACAGGGGCCTCCTACGAGCAGTACTTC	CASTGQTGASYEQYF
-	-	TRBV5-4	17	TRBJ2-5	TGTGCCAGCAGCTTATGGGGCGGGACACCGAGGGGAGAGACCCAGTACTTC	CASSLWGGTPRGETQYF
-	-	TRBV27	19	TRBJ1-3	TGTGCCAGCAGCACCAAGGCCAGACACAACCTCTCCTCTGGAAACACCATATATTTT	CASSTKARHNLSSGNTIYF
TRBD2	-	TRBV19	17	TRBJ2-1	TGTGCCAGTAGAGGGACTAGCGGGCTACTATCCTACAATGAGCAGTTCTTC	CASRGTSGLLSYNEQFF
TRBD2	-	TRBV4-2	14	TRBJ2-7	TGTGCCAGCAGCCAACTAGCGGGGGACTACGAGCAGTACTTC	CASSQLAGDYEQYF
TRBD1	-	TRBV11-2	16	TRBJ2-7	TGTGCCAGCAGCTTAGTATCGGGACAGGGGGTGGGCGAGCAGTACTTC	CASSLVSGQGVGEQYF
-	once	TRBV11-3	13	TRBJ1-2	TGTGCCAGCAGCCTAACAGGGTACTATGGCTACACCTTC	CASSLTGYYGYTF
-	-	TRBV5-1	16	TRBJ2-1	TGCGCCAGCACCCCCGGCTGGTCGGGGAAGCAAACTGAGCAGTTCTTC	CASTPGWSGKQTEQFF
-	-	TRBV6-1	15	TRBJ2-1	TGTGCCAGCATTAAATCGGACCCGGGGGCCAATGAGCAGTTCTTC	CASIKSDPGANEQFF
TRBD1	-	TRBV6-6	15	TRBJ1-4	TGTGCCAGCAGAAGGGACAGAGCAACTAATGAAAAACTGTTTTTT	CASRRDRATNEKLFF
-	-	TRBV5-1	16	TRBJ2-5	TGCGCCAGCAGCTCCTCCGGACTACCGTACCAAGAGACCCAGTACTTC	CASSSSGLPYQETQYF
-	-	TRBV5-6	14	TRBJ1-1	TGTGCCAGCAGCTTGTCACAGTTGGGGGCTGAAGCTTTCTTT	CASSLSQLGAEAFF
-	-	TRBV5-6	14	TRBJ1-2	TGTGCCAGCAGCTTGGGGCAGAGGGGGAGTGGCTACACCTTC	CASSLGQRGSGYTF
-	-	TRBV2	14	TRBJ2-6	TGTGCCAGCGCAGGGGTTTCCGGGGCCAACGTCCTGACTTTC	CASAGVSGANVLTF
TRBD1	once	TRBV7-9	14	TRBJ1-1	TGTGCCAGCAGACCGGGACAGATGAACACTGAAGCTTTCTTT	CASRPGQMNTEAFF
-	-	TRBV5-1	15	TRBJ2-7	TGCGCCAGCAGCTTGGATCCAGGGCGCTCCTACGAGCAGTACTTC	CASSLDPGRSYEQYF
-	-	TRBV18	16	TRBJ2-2	TGTGCCAGCTCACCCATCGGAGGTAATCCGTCCGGGGAGCTGTTTTTT	CASSPIGGNPSGELFF
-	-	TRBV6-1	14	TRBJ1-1	TGTGCCAGCGGGGGCAGACCCAACCCCACTGAAGCTTTCTTT	CASGGRPNPTEAFF
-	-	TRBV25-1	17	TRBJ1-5	TGTGCCAGCAGTGTTGACAGGACAGTCCTTCGCAATCAGCCCCAGCATTTT	CASSVDRTVLRNQPQHF
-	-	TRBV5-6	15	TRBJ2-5	TGTGCCAGCCAACTAAGTCAGGGTACTGGGGAGACCCAGTACTTC	CASQLSQGTGETQYF
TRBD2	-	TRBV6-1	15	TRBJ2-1	TGTGCCAGCAGTGCTACTAGCGGACACTACAATGAGCAGTTCTTC	CASSATSGHYNEQFF
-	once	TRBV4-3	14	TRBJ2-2	TGCGCCAGCAGCCAAGACCAGGGTTACTCGAAGCTGTTTTTT	CASSQDQGYSKLFF
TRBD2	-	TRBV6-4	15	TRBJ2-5	TGTGCCAGCAGTCGTAGCGGGGGGGAACAAGAGACCCAGTACTTC	CASSRSGGEQETQYF
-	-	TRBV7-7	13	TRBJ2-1	TGTGCTAGCAGCTTAGCCGACAGGTCTGAGCAGTTCTTC	CASSLADRSEQFF
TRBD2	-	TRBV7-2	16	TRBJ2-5	TGTGCCAGCAGCTTCCTAGCGGGGGGGTACCAAGAGACCCAGTACTTC	CASSFLAGGYQETQYF
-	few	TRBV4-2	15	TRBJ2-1	TGTGCCAGCAGCCAAGACGGGGCCTCCTACAATGAGCAGTTCTTC	CASSQDGASYNEQFF